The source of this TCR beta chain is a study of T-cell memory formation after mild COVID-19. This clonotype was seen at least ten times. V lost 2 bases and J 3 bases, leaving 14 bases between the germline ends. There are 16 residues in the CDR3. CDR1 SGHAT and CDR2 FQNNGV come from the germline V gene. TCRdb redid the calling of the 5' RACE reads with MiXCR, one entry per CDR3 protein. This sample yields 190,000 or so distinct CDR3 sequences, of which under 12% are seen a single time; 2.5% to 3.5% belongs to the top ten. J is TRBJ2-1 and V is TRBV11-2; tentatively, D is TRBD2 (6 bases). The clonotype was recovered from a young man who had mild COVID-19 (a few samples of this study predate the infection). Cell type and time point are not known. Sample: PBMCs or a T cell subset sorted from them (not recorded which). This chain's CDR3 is CASSLRGGRIYNEQFF. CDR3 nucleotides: TGTGCCAGCAGCTTAAGGGGAGGCAGGATCTACAATGAGCAGTTCTTC.